This T cell receptor beta chain was profiled in a study of beta chain features in type 1 diabetes. Study summary: Sorted cells from all samples, numbering roughly 100 million, were examined. Findings and limits, study-wide: Shortening that was moderate but significant affected the TCRB CDR3s of Type 1 diabetes patients in all four CD4+ subsets.

As concerns this clone: Its antigen is currently unknown.

The J segment lost 5 bases and the V segment lost 7 bases, leaving 12 bases of the junction unmatched. Germline assignment: CDR1 MDHEN and CDR2 SYDVKM. This CDR3 region has 15 residues. Sequencing targeted expressed TCRB transcripts, as all isolated RNA had been reverse transcribed. Data came from immunoSEQ multiplex PCR; TCRdb stores just in-frame clones and leaves some out. Among roughly 140,000 clones listed, around 8.5% were seen once. The source material was central memory CD4+ T cells from blood. V gene TRBV28 combines with J gene TRBJ1-1; TRBD1 aligns across 8 bases. The TCR sequence derives from a young man in good health. CDR3 nucleotides: TGTGCCAGCAACCTTCCGACAGGGGCCGGGACTGAAGCTTTCTTT. This encodes CASNLPTGAGTEAFF.